This T cell receptor beta chain appears in the sequencing data of a study of T-cell reconstitution after alpha-beta-depleted transplantation in children. This clonotype was seen more than once but under ten times. As it was prepared, the TCRbeta library received unique molecular identifiers. Each CDR3 protein is one row after TCRdb ran MiXCR on the PCR reads. The sample includes under 450,000 distinct CDR3 sequences, 10% to 15% seen only once; the top ten take about 4%. The input for sequencing was PBMCs, taken from the stem cell graft. This TCR came from a human donor who donated a stem cell graft to a child with Fanconi anemia.

CDR3 sequence: CSASWAEGRPQHF. CDR3 coding DNA: TGCAGTGCTAGTTGGGCGGAGGGTAGGCCCCAGCATTTT. The V and J genes are TRBV20-1 and TRBJ1-5; the D is unclear. There are 13 residues in the CDR3. Germline lookup yields CDR1 DFQATT and CDR2 SNEGSKA (reference sequence). Trimming took off 3 bases at V and 9 bases at J, with 15 bases between the two ends.